The sequence of this TCR beta chain was determined in a study of T cell responses to AZD1222 COVID-19 vaccine. Study context: Researchers grouped second doses given at about 4 or about 12 weeks into one pool.

The CDR3 loop spans 8 amino acids. Findings and caveats of the study: Spike-specific TCR breadth and depth went up after people got two AZD1222 doses. Donor demographics were predominantly white British with a female majority; clonal diversity may be underestimated.

This clone was observed once. Its target is not known. An end of the junction differs from the germline gene, which may be a read error. The table came from immunoSEQ multiplex PCR; TCRdb's copy has only in-frame clones and leaves some out. The sample shows tens of thousands of clones, roughly 90% of them seen only once. The origin of this receptor is an adult in good health. The genes are TRBV23-1 and TRBJ2-7; no clear D. TRBV23-1 has ORF status, its function being uncertain. Sequences were derived from peripheral blood, sampled on day 0 of AZD1222 vaccination. The CDR3 region is CEPHEQYF. The CDR3 coding sequence is TGTGAGCCCCACGAGCAGTACTTC.